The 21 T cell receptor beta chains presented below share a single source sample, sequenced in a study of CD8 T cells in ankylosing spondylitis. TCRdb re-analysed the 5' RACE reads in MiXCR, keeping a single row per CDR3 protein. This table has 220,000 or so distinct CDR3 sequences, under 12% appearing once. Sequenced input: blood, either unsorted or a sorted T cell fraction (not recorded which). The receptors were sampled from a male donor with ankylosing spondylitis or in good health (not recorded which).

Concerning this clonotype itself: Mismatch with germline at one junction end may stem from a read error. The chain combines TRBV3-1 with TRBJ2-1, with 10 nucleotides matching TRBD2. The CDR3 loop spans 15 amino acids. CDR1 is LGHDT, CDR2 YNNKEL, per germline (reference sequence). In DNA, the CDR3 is TGTGCCATCAGCCAACAGCTAGCGGGGGCCAATGAGCAGTTCTTC. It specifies CAISQQLAGANEQFF.

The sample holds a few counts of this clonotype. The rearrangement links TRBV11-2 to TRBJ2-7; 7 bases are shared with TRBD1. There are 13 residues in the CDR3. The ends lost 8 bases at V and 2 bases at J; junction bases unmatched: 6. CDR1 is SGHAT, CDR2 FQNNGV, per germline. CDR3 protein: CASYGTETYEQYF. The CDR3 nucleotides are TGTGCCAGCTACGGGACAGAAACCTACGAGCAGTACTTC.

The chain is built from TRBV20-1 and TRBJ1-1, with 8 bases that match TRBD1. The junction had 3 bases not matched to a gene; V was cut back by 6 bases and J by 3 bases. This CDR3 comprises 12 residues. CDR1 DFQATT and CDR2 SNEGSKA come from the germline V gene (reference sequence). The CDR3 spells CSAQGGDTEAFF. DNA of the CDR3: TGCAGTGCACAGGGGGGGGACACTGAAGCTTTCTTT.

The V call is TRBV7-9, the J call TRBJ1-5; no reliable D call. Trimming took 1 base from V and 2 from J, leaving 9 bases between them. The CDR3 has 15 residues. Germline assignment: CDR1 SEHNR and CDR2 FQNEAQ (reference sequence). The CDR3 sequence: CASSLDLGGNQPQHF. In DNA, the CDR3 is TGTGCCAGCAGCTTAGACCTCGGGGGCAATCAGCCCCAGCATTTT.

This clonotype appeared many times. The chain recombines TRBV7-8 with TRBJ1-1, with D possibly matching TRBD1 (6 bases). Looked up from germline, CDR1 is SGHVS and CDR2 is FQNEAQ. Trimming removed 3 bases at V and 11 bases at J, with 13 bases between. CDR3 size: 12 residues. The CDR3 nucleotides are TGTGCCAGCAGCTTCTCTAACAGGGATGCTTTCTTT. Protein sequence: CASSFSNRDAFF.

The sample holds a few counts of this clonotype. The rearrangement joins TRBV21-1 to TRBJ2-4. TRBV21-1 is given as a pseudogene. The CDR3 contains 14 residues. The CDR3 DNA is TGTGCCAGCAGCAATGCGGGTGCCAAAAACATTCAGTACTTC. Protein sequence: CASSNAGAKNIQYF.

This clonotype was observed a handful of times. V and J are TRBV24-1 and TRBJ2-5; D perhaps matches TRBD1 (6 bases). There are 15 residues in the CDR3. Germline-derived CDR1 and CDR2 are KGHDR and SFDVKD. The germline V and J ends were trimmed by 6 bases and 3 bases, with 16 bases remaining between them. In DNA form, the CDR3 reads TGTGCCACCAGTTCTACAGGGCCTACCGAAGAGACCCAGTACTTC. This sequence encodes CATSSTGPTEETQYF.

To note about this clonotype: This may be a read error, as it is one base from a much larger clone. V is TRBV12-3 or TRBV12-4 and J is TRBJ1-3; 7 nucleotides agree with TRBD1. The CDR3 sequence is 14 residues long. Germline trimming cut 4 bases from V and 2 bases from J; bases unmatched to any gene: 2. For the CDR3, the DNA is TGTGCCAGCAGTTCAGGGGGTACTGGAAACACCATATATTTT. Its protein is CASSSGGTGNTIYF.

The CDR3 here is CATSQDQGVRTRDVQYF. In nucleotides, the CDR3 is TGTGCCACCTCCCAAGATCAGGGGGTCAGGACGAGGGATGTGCAGTACTTC. The chain uses TRBV3-1 and TRBJ2-7; 7 bases are shared with TRBD1. CDR1 and CDR2 from the germline V gene are LGHDT and YNNKEL (reference sequence). V dropped 10 bases and J dropped 9; count of bases not matched to a gene: 27. The CDR3 contains 17 residues.

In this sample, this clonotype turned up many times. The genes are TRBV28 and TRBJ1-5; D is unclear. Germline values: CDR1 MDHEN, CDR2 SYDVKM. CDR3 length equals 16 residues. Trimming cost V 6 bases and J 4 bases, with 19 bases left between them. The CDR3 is CASSGLRGIGNQPQHF. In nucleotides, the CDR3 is TGTGCCAGCAGCGGCCTCCGAGGGATCGGGAATCAGCCCCAGCATTTT.

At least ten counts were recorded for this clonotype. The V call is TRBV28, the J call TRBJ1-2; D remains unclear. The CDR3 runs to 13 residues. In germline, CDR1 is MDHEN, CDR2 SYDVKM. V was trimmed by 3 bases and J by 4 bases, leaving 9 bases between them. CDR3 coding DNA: TGTGCCAGCAGTTTGAGAGAAGGCTATGGCTACACCTTC. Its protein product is CASSLREGYGYTF.

CDR3 nucleotide sequence: TGTGCCACCCGGGGGGGTGAGACCTACGAGCAGTACTTC. Translation gives CATRGGETYEQYF. This rearrangement joins TRBV24-1 to TRBJ2-7; 8 bases align to TRBD2. CDR3 length equals 13 residues. V lost 9 bases and J lost 2; bases outside the gene matches: 5. The germline CDR1 and CDR2 sequences are KGHDR and SFDVKD.

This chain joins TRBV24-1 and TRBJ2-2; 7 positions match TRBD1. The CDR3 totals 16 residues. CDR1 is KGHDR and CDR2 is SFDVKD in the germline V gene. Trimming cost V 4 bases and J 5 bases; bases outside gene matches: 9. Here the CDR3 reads CATSEPRQGRTGELFF. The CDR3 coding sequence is TGTGCCACCAGTGAGCCCAGACAGGGTCGGACCGGGGAGCTGTTTTTT.

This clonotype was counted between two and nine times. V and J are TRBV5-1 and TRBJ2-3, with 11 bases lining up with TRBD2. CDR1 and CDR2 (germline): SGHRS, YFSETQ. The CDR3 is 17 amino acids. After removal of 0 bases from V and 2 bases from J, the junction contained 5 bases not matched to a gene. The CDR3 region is CASSLEASGGSTDTQYF. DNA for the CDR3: TGCGCCAGCAGCTTGGAGGCTAGCGGGGGGTCCACAGATACGCAGTATTTT.

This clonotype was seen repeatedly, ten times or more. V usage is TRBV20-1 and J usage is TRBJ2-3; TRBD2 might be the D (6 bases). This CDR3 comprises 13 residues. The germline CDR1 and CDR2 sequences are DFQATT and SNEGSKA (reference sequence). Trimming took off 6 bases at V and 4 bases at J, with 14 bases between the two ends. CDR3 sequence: CSAWGSGADTQYF. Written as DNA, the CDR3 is TGCAGTGCCTGGGGGTCGGGGGCAGATACGCAGTATTTT.

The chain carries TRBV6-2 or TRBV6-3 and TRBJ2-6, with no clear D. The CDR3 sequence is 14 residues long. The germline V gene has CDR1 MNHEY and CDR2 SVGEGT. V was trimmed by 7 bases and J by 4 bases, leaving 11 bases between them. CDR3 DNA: TGTGCCAGCACGGATGTAACCGGGGCCAACGTCCTGACTTTC. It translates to CASTDVTGANVLTF.

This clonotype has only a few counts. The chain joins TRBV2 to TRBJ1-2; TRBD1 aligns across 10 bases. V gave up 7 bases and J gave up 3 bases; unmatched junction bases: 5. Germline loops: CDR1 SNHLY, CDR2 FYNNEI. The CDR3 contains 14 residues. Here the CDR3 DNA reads TGTGCCAGCACCGCCGGGACAGGGGACTATGGCTACACCTTC. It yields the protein CASTAGTGDYGYTF.

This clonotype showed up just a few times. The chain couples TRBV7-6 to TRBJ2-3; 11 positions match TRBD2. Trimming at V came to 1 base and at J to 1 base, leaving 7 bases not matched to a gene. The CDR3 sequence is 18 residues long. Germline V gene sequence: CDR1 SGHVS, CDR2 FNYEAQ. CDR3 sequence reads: CASSLGSGGAFGTDTQYF. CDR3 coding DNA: TGTGCCAGCAGCTTAGGTAGCGGGGGGGCCTTTGGCACAGATACGCAGTATTTT.

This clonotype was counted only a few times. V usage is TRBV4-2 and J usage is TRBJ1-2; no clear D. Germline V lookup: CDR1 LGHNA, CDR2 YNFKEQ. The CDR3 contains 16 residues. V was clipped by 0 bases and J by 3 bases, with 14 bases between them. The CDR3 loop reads CASSQEAREIHYGYTF. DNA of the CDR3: TGTGCCAGCAGCCAAGAAGCCCGGGAGATTCACTATGGCTACACCTTC.

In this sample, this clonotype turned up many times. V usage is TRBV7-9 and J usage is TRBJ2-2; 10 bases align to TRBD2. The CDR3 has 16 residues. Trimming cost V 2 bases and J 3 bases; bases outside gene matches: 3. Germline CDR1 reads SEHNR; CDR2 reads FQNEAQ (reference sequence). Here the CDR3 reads CASSLRSGGDTGELFF. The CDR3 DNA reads TGTGCCAGCAGCTTAAGGAGCGGGGGGGACACCGGGGAGCTGTTTTTT. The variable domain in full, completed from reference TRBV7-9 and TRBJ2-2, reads DTGVSQNPRHKITKRGQNVTFRCDPISEHNRLYWYRQTLGQGPEFLTYFQNEAQLEKSRLLSDRFSAERPKGSFSTLEIQRTEQGDSAMYLCASSLRSGGDTGELFFGEGSRLTVL.

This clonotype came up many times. This CDR3 is CATSGTGTGLDEQFF. The CDR3 DNA follows: TGTGCCACCAGTGGCACCGGGACAGGGCTCGATGAGCAGTTCTTC. The chain couples TRBV24-1 to TRBJ2-1, with TRBD1 matching 9 bases. CDR3 length: 15 amino acids. V gave up 5 bases and J gave up 8 bases; unmatched junction bases: 9. Germline V gene sequence: CDR1 KGHDR, CDR2 SFDVKD.